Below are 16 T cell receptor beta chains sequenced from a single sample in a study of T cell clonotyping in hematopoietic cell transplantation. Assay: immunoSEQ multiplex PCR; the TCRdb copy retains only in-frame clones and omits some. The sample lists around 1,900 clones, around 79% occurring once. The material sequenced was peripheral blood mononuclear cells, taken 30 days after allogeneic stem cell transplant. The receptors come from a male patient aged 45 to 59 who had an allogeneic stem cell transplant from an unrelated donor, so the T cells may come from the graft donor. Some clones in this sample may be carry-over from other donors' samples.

The DNA of the CDR3 is TGTGCCAGCAGTTACTCTTGGACTAGCTTCTCCTACGAGCAGTACTTC. Protein: CASSYSWTSFSYEQYF. This chain connects TRBV6-6 to TRBJ2-7; 8 bases fit TRBD2. With V trimmed by 0 bases and J by 0 bases, 4 bases remained unmatched. Germline CDR1 is MNHNY and CDR2 is SVGAGI (reference sequence). The CDR3 covers 16 residues.

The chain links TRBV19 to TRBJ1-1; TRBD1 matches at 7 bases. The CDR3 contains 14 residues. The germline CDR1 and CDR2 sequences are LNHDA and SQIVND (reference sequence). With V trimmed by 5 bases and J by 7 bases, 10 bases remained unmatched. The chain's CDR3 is CASSPDRDQGEAFF. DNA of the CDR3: TGTGCCAGTAGTCCAGACAGGGATCAGGGTGAAGCTTTCTTT.

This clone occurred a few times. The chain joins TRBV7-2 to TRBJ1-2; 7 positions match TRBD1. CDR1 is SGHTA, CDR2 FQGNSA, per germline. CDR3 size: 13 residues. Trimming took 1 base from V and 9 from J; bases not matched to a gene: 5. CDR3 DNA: TGTGCCAGCAGCTTAGGGACAGGCATGAGCTACACCTTC. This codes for CASSLGTGMSYTF.

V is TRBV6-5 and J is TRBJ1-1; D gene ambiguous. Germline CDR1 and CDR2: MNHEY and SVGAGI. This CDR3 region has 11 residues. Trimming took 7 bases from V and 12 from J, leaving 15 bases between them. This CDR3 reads CASMGFPGTFF. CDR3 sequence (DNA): TGTGCCAGCATGGGGTTCCCGGGGACTTTCTTT.

CDR3 in DNA: TGTGCCAGCAGGGCCCAGGACACTTACAATGAGCAGTTCTTC. It yields the protein CASRAQDTYNEQFF. The chain has TRBV2 and TRBJ2-1; D perhaps matches TRBD1 (5 bases). Germline V CDR1 and CDR2: SNHLY, FYNNEI. V lost 6 bases and J lost 4, with 13 bases in between. The CDR3 is 14 amino acids.

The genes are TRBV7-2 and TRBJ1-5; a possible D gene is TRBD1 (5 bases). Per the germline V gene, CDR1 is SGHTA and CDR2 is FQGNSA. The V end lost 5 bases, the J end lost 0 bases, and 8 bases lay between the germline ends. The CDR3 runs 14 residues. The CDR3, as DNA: TGTGCCAGCAGCGACAGCTATAGCAATCAGCCCCAGCATTTT. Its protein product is CASSDSYSNQPQHF.

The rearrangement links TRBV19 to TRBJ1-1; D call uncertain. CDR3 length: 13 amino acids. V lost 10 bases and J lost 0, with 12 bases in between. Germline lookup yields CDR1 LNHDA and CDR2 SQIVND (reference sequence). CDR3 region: CATTFTLNTEAFF. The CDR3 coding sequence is TGTGCCACCACATTTACCCTGAACACTGAAGCTTTCTTT. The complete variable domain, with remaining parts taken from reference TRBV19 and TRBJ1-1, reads DGGITQSPKYLFRKEGQNVTLSCEQNLNHDAMYWYRQDPGQGLRLIYYSQIVNDFQKGDIAEGYSVSREKKESFPLTVTSAQKNPTAFYLCATTFTLNTEAFFGQGTRLTVV.

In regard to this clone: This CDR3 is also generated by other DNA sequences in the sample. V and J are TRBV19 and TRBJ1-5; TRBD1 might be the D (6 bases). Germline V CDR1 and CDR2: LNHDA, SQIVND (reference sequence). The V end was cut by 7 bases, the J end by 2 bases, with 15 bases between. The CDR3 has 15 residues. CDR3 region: CASISGGGGNQPQHF. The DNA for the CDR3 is TGTGCCAGTATTTCGGGGGGCGGGGGCAATCAGCCCCAGCATTTT.

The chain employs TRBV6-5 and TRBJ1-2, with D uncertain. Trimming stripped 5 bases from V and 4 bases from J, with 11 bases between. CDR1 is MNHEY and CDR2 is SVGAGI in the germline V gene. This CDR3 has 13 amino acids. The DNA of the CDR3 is TGTGCCAGCAGTGAATGGGCGGGCTATGGCTACACCTTC. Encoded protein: CASSEWAGYGYTF.

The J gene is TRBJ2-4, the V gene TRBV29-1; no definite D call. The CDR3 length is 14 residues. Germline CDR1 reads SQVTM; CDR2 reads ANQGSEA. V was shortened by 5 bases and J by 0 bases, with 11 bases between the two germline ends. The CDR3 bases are TGCAGCGTTAGTGGCCTTCTAGCCAAAAACATTCAGTACTTC. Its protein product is CSVSGLLAKNIQYF.

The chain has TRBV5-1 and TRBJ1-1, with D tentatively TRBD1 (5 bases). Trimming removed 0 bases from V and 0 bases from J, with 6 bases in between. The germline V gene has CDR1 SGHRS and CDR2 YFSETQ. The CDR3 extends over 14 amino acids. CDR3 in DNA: TGCGCCAGCAGCTTGGTGGGGGTGAACACTGAAGCTTTCTTT. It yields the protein CASSLVGVNTEAFF.

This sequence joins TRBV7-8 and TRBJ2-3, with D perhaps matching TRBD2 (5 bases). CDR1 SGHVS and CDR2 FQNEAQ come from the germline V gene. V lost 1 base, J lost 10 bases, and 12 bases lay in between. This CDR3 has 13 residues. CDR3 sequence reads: CASSLGTPRAQYF. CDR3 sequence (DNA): TGTGCCAGCAGCTTAGGGACCCCGCGGGCGCAGTATTTT.

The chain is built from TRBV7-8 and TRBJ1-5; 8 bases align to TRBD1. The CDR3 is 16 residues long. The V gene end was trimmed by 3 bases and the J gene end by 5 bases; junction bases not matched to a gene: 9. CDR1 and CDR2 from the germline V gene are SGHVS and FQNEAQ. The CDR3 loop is CASSFGTGGLHQPQHF. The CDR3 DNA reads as TGTGCCAGCAGCTTTGGGACAGGAGGTTTGCATCAGCCCCAGCATTTT.

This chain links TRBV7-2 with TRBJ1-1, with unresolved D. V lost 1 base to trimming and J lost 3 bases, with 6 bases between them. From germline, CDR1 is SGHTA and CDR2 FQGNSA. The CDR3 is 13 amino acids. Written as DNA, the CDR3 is TGTGCCAGCAGCTTAGTTAGTTACACTGAAGCTTTCTTT. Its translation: CASSLVSYTEAFF.

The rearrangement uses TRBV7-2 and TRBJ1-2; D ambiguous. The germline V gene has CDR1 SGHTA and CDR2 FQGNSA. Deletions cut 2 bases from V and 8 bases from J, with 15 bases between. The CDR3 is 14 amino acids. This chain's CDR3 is CASSLLEGLLGYTF. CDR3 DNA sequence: TGTGCCAGCAGCTTACTAGAGGGTCTTTTAGGCTACACCTTC.

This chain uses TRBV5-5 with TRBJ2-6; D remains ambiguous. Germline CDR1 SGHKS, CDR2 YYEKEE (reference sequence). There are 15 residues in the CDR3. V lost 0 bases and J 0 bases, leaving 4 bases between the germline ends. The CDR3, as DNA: TGTGCCAGCAGCTTGGACAGCTCTGGGGCCAACGTCCTGACTTTC. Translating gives CASSLDSSGANVLTF.